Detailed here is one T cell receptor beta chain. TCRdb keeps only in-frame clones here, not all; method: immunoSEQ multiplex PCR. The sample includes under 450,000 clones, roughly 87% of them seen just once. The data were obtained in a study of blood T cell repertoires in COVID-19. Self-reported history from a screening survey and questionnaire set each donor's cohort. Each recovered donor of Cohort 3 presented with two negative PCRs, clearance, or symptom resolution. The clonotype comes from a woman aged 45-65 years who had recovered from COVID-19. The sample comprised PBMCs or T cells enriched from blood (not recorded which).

CDR3 nucleotide sequence: TGTGCCAGCAGCTTAGGGAGCGGGGTGAGGACCGGGGAGCTGTTTTTT. This encodes CASSLGSGVRTGELFF. The chain uses TRBV7-2 and TRBJ2-2, with TRBD2 matching 7 bases. The CDR3 contains 16 residues. J gave up 5 bases and V 1 base, and 7 bases lay outside the gene matches. Germline V gene data show CDR1 as SGHTA and CDR2 as FQGNSA. The variable domain in full, with the rest retrieved from reference TRBV7-2 and TRBJ2-2, is GAGVSQSPSNKVTEKGKDVELRCDPISGHTALYWYRQSLGQGLEFLIYFQGNSAPDKSGLPSDRFSAERTGGSVSTLTIQRTQQEDSAVYLCASSLGSGVRTGELFFGEGSRLTVL.